The rows below give T cell receptor beta chains drawn from one sample of a study of graft-versus-host responses after intestinal transplantation. Profiling relied on immunoSEQ multiplex PCR, and the TCRdb table lists in-frame clones only, not all of them. The table includes roughly 80,000 clones, around 87% detected once. These receptors have no known antigen. The sequences come from unstimulated CD8+ T cells sorted from spleen or lymph node cells, collected before transplant. The receptors stem from a human donor who was the organ donor for an intestinal transplant. Each CDR3 is given with its conserved first and last residue. D genes are given only for firm matches. Part of the rows lack a size; the others show once, few, many or a class for expanded clones.

J gene,V gene,clone size,D gene,CDR3 protein,CDR3 DNA
TRBJ2-1,TRBV7-9,NA,NA,CASSPEWWGQFF,TGTGCCAGCAGCCCGGAGTGGTGGGGGCAGTTCTTC
TRBJ2-2,TRBV2,NA,TRBD2,CASSETSGGATGELFF,TGTGCCAGCAGTGAAACTAGCGGGGGGGCCACCGGGGAGCTGTTTTTT
TRBJ2-1,TRBV28,NA,TRBD2,CASGTGTSGGNEQFF,TGTGCCAGCGGGACCGGGACTAGCGGGGGCAATGAGCAGTTCTTC
TRBJ2-3,TRBV6-1,NA,NA,CASSDRRVVVQGGTDTQYF,TGTGCCAGCAGTGACCGCCGGGTGGTAGTACAGGGAGGAACAGATACGCAGTATTTT
TRBJ1-5,TRBV19,NA,NA,CASLPPARNQPQHF,TGTGCCAGCCTACCCCCCGCCCGAAATCAGCCCCAGCATTTT
TRBJ2-1,TRBV10-1,NA,NA,CASSEGDGYNEQFF,TGCGCCAGCAGTGAGGGGGACGGCTACAATGAGCAGTTCTTC
TRBJ1-2,TRBV29-1,few,NA,CSALTDNYGYTF,TGCAGCGCCTTGACAGACAACTATGGCTACACCTTC
TRBJ2-1,TRBV7-9,NA,NA,CASSQTGFSYNEQFF,TGTGCCAGCAGCCAGACAGGTTTCTCCTACAATGAGCAGTTCTTC
TRBJ2-1,TRBV4-2,NA,NA,CASSQSRTEQFF,TGTGCCAGCAGCCAATCGAGGACAGAGCAGTTCTTC
TRBJ1-6,TRBV5-6,NA,NA,CASSGTILHF,TGTGCCAGCAGCGGGACCATCCTCCACTTT
TRBJ1-3,TRBV10-3,few,TRBD1,CAISHKSGTAGNTIYF,TGTGCCATCAGCCATAAATCCGGGACAGCTGGAAACACCATATATTTT
TRBJ1-1,TRBV28,NA,TRBD1,CASSLVTGVTEAFF,TGTGCCAGCAGTTTAGTGACAGGGGTCACTGAAGCTTTCTTT
TRBJ2-5,TRBV10-3,NA,NA,CAISVDRLAWKSQYF,TGTGCCATCAGTGTTGACAGGTTGGCTTGGAAGTCCCAGTACTTC
TRBJ2-7,TRBV2,NA,NA,CASSEKPYEQYF,TGTGCCAGCAGTGAAAAGCCGTACGAGCAGTACTTC
TRBJ2-7,TRBV6-1,NA,NA,CASRQGFVGEQYF,TGTGCCAGCAGACAGGGTTTTGTCGGCGAGCAGTACTTC
TRBJ1-1,TRBV4-1,NA,NA,CASSQDPVAGITEAFF,TGCGCCAGCAGCCAAGATCCCGTCGCGGGGATCACTGAAGCTTTCTTT
TRBJ2-2,TRBV2,NA,NA,CASRDPMGLFF,TGTGCCAGCAGGGACCCCATGGGGCTTTTTTTT
TRBJ2-7,TRBV7-8,NA,NA,CASSLKAEQYF,TGTGCCAGCAGCTTAAAGGCCGAGCAGTACTTC
TRBJ2-6,TRBV6-1,NA,NA,CASSGRRFSGANVLTF,TGTGCCAGCAGTGGGAGGCGGTTTTCTGGGGCCAACGTCCTGACTTTC
TRBJ2-2,TRBV11-2,NA,NA,CASSFRANLNTGELFF,TGTGCCAGCAGCTTTAGGGCTAACTTGAACACCGGGGAGCTGTTTTTT
TRBJ1-2,TRBV5-1,NA,NA,CASSSSRRRVDGYTF,TGCGCCAGCAGCTCCTCTAGAAGGCGGGTCGATGGCTACACCTTC
TRBJ2-7,TRBV18,NA,TRBD1,CASSPSGTGASEQYF,TGTGCCAGCTCACCTTCCGGGACAGGTGCCTCCGAGCAGTACTTC
TRBJ1-5,TRBV6-5,few,NA,CASSEGVQPQHF,TGTGCCAGCAGTGAGGGGGTTCAGCCCCAGCATTTT
TRBJ2-7,TRBV27,NA,NA,CASSLGGYEQYF,TGTGCCAGCAGTTTAGGGGGATACGAGCAGTACTTC
TRBJ2-1,TRBV10-2,NA,NA,CASRDSQYTYNEQFF,TGCGCCAGCAGGGACTCCCAATACACCTACAATGAGCAGTTCTTC
TRBJ1-2,TRBV4-2,NA,TRBD1,CASSQRDRGQGEVSVFGYTF,TGTGCCAGCAGCCAAAGGGACAGGGGGCAAGGTGAGGTATCGGTCTTCGGCTACACCTTC
TRBJ2-2,TRBV6-4,NA,TRBD1,CASSDSGGNTGELFF,TGTGCCAGCAGTGACTCAGGGGGCAACACCGGGGAGCTGTTTTTT
TRBJ1-3,TRBV7-8,NA,TRBD1,CASSVTGFGGNTIYF,TGTGCCAGCAGCGTGACAGGGTTTGGTGGAAACACCATATATTTT
TRBJ2-6,TRBV27,NA,NA,CASSPPSLSGANVLTF,TGTGCCAGCAGTCCACCGTCCTTATCTGGGGCCAACGTCCTGACTTTC
TRBJ2-7,TRBV6-5,NA,NA,CASSRITRGRYEQYF,TGTGCCAGCAGTCGCATAACGCGGGGACGGTACGAGCAGTACTTC
TRBJ2-2,TRBV2,NA,NA,CASSYDLRRNTGELFF,TGTGCCAGCAGCTACGACCTAAGAAGGAACACCGGGGAGCTGTTTTTT
TRBJ1-1,TRBV7-9,NA,NA,CASSLSDTEAFF,TGTGCCAGCAGCTTATCCGACACTGAAGCTTTCTTT
TRBJ2-3,TRBV5-1,NA,TRBD2,CASSLRLAGGYSTDTQYF,TGCGCCAGCAGCCTCAGACTAGCGGGGGGATATAGCACAGATACGCAGTATTTT
TRBJ1-2,TRBV25-1,NA,NA,CASSGVSGQSFGYTF,TGTGCCAGCAGTGGCGTTTCCGGACAGTCGTTTGGCTACACCTTC
TRBJ1-4,TRBV28,NA,NA,CASSPIFPTNEKLFF,TGTGCCAGCAGTCCGATCTTCCCAACTAATGAAAAACTGTTTTTT
TRBJ1-1,TRBV4-1,NA,TRBD1,CASSQDSADRVGTEAFF,TGCGCCAGCAGCCAAGATTCCGCTGACAGGGTGGGCACTGAAGCTTTCTTT
TRBJ1-1,TRBV30,NA,NA,CAWSVGAEAFF,TGTGCCTGGAGTGTGGGGGCTGAAGCTTTCTTT
TRBJ2-1,TRBV28,NA,TRBD1,CASSLEAGGFEQFF,TGTGCCAGCAGTTTAGAGGCAGGGGGCTTTGAGCAGTTCTTC
TRBJ1-1,TRBV5-1,NA,NA,CASSLEGMNTEAFF,TGCGCCAGCAGCTTGGAGGGGATGAACACTGAAGCTTTCTTT
TRBJ2-1,TRBV11-2,NA,NA,CASRPRGGDNEQFF,TGTGCCAGCAGACCCAGGGGGGGGGACAATGAGCAGTTCTTC